This passage covers 28 T cell receptor beta chains from one sample sequenced in a study of neurological immune-mediated disorders. TCRdb called the 5' RACE reads again in MiXCR, with one record for every CDR3 protein. The table shows more than 15,000 distinct CDR3 sequences, with roughly 14% occurring only once. The specimen was PBMCs. The source of these receptors is a man aged 55 to 69 with HTLV-1-associated myelopathy (HAM/TSP).

This clonotype has ten or more counts. This chain joins TRBV5-5 and TRBJ1-1; TRBD1 is a possible D gene (5 bases). The length of the CDR3 is 13 residues. Germline-derived CDR1 and CDR2 are SGHKS and YYEKEE (reference sequence). The germline V and J ends were trimmed by 4 bases and 8 bases, with 15 bases remaining between them. CDR3 in DNA: TGTGCCAGCAGCCCTAGACGGGGCTTAGAAGCTTTCTTT. Amino acid sequence: CASSPRRGLEAFF.

V and J are TRBV7-9 and TRBJ1-5; D is possibly TRBD1 (6 bases). CDR1 SEHNR and CDR2 FQNEAQ come from the germline V gene (reference sequence). This CDR3 is built from 16 residues. Trimming shortened V by 0 bases and J by 2 bases, and 11 bases separated the two germline ends. Here the CDR3 DNA reads TGTGCCAGCAGCTTAGCCACAGGGATTGGCAATCAGCCCCAGCATTTT. Residues: CASSLATGIGNQPQHF.

Ten or more counts support this clonotype. V gene TRBV6-2 or TRBV6-3 combines with J gene TRBJ2-3; 7 bases line up with TRBD2. Germline CDR1 MNHEY, CDR2 SVGEGT. The CDR3 extends over 16 amino acids. Trimming at V came to 0 bases and at J to 3 bases, leaving 6 bases not matched to a gene. CDR3: CASSYSSRGGTDTQYF. CDR3 DNA sequence: TGTGCCAGCAGTTACTCGTCCCGGGGAGGGACAGATACGCAGTATTTT.

In its sample, this clonotype was seen many times. V is TRBV12-3 or TRBV12-4 and J is TRBJ2-1; D perhaps matches TRBD2 (6 bases). Between the trimmed V and J ends, which lost 5 bases and 6 bases, there was a span of 11 bases. This CDR3 has 13 amino acids. CDR3: CASSPGLSNEQFF. In DNA, the CDR3 is TGTGCCAGCAGTCCGGGACTCTCCAATGAGCAGTTCTTC.

This clonotype was seen a handful of times. The chain joins TRBV19 to TRBJ1-1; D remains ambiguous. V dropped 3 bases and J dropped 1 base, with 6 bases sitting between them. The V gene's germline CDR1 is LNHDA and CDR2 SQIVND (reference sequence). This CDR3 is built from 13 residues. CDR3 residues: CASSIFSNTEAFF. Written as DNA, the CDR3 is TGTGCCAGTAGTATCTTCTCGAACACTGAAGCTTTCTTT.

This clonotype was picked up many times. The chain joins TRBV5-1 to TRBJ2-7; either TRBD1 or TRBD2 may fit D (5 bases each). Germline CDR1 is SGHRS and CDR2 is YFSETQ. This CDR3 is 13 amino acids long. Trimming cost V 3 bases and J 9 bases, with 16 bases left between them. The CDR3 region is CASSSPGPGGQYF. The CDR3 region has the DNA TGCGCCAGCAGCTCCCCGGGACCCGGAGGGCAGTACTTC.

This clonotype was recorded many times. The V gene is TRBV9, the J gene TRBJ1-2; D remains ambiguous. The V gene lost 0 bases and the J gene lost 1 base, with 7 bases spanning the gap. The CDR3 consists of 14 residues. The V gene's germline CDR1 is SGDLS and CDR2 YYNGEE. CDR3 region: CASSVAQLNYGYTF. CDR3 nucleotide sequence: TGTGCCAGCAGCGTAGCTCAGCTTAACTATGGCTACACCTTC.

In regard to this clonotype: Its ends do not fully match the called genes, so a read error is possible. This chain links TRBV5-1 with TRBJ2-3; 7 nucleotides line up with TRBD2. Germline V gene data show CDR1 as SGHRS and CDR2 as YFSETQ. CDR3 length: 16 residues. The DNA of the CDR3 is TGCGCCAGCAACTTGGACCCAGGGAGGGTCGAAGAGACCCAGTATTTT. Protein: CASNLDPGRVEETQYF.

The V and J genes are TRBV11-2 and TRBJ2-7; possibly TRBD1 for D (5 bases). Germline assignment: CDR1 SGHAT and CDR2 FQNNGV. CDR3 length equals 15 residues. Trimming shortened V by 1 base and J by 6 bases, and 16 bases separated the two germline ends. CDR3 in DNA: TGTGCCAGCAGCTTAGGGGGCCTCTCTAAGGGCGAGCAGTACTTC. Protein sequence: CASSLGGLSKGEQYF.

This clonotype has at least ten counts. This sequence joins TRBV12-3 or TRBV12-4 and TRBJ2-7; 7 nucleotides match TRBD1. The CDR3 consists of 13 residues. V shed 3 bases, J shed 6 bases, and the junction held 5 bases outside the gene matches. In DNA form, the CDR3 reads TGTGCCAGCAGTTTTGGGACAGTGGGCGAGCAGTACTTC. It codes for CASSFGTVGEQYF.

This clonotype was counted ten times or more. This chain joins TRBV3-1 and TRBJ2-3; 9 bases are shared with TRBD1. The CDR3 consists of 16 residues. CDR1 LGHDT and CDR2 YNNKEL come from the germline V gene (reference sequence). V gave up 5 bases and J gave up 0 bases; unmatched junction bases: 6. The DNA for the CDR3 is TGTGCCAGCAGCGCCTGGACAGGGGCTAGCACAGATACGCAGTATTTT. Its translation: CASSAWTGASTDTQYF.

This clonotype appeared many times. This chain connects TRBV12-3 or TRBV12-4 to TRBJ2-4; 8 nucleotides match TRBD1. After removal of 2 bases from V and 4 bases from J, the junction contained 10 bases not matched to a gene. The CDR3 runs 17 residues. CDR3 DNA sequence: TGTGCCAGCAGTTTATATACCAGGGGGCGCGAGAAAAACATTCAGTACTTC. Residues: CASSLYTRGREKNIQYF.

The table lists this clonotype with many counts. V and J are TRBV5-5 and TRBJ1-4; no reliable D call. With 0 bases removed from V and 8 bases from J, the gap between germline ends came to 20 bases. The germline gives CDR1 SGHKS, CDR2 YYEKEE (reference sequence). The CDR3 sequence is 17 residues long. CDR3 nucleotides: TGTGCCAGCAGCTTGGCCCTTTCCGGCCCCCGGAGGGAAAAACTGTTTTTT. Its protein product is CASSLALSGPRREKLFF. Drawing the rest from reference TRBV5-5 and TRBJ1-4, the complete variable domain is DAGVTQSPTHLIKTRGQQVTLRCSPISGHKSVSWYQQVLGQGPQFIFQYYEKEERGRGNFPDRFSARQFPNYSSELNVNALLLGDSALYLCASSLALSGPRREKLFFGSGTQLSVL.

This clonotype has a count of ten or more. This chain joins TRBV5-1 and TRBJ2-5, with D perhaps TRBD1 (6 bases). Trimming removed 3 bases at V and 4 bases at J, with 10 bases between. Germline CDR1 and CDR2: SGHRS and YFSETQ. This CDR3 spans 13 amino acids. CDR3 sequence: CASSYTGRETQYF. The CDR3 bases are TGCGCCAGCAGCTACACAGGGAGAGAGACCCAGTACTTC.

There are many counts of this clonotype. The chain employs TRBV7-9 and TRBJ1-1; D unclear. The CDR3 covers 14 residues. V gave up 2 bases and J gave up 6 bases, with 13 bases separating them. Germline CDR1 SEHNR, CDR2 FQNEAQ (reference sequence). This chain's CDR3 is CASSLSGQGAEAFF. The DNA for the CDR3 is TGTGCCAGCAGCTTAAGTGGTCAAGGCGCTGAAGCTTTCTTT.

This clonotype was observed at least ten times. This chain links TRBV7-2 with TRBJ2-1, with TRBD2 matching 7 bases. This CDR3 region has 13 residues. Germline values: CDR1 SGHTA, CDR2 FQGNSA. The J segment lost 10 bases and the V segment lost 0 bases, leaving 3 bases of the junction unmatched. CDR3 in DNA: TGTGCCAGCAGCTTAGCGAACGGGGGGGAGCAGTTCTTC. It translates to CASSLANGGEQFF.

This clonotype occurred many times. The CDR3 here is CASSFGTGGLNTEAFF. CDR3 DNA: TGCGCCAGCAGCTTTGGGACAGGGGGGTTGAACACTGAAGCTTTCTTT. This rearrangement joins TRBV5-1 to TRBJ1-1; 11 nucleotides align to TRBD1. V shed 2 bases and J 0 bases; nucleotides not matched to a gene: 3. CDR3 length: 16 amino acids. Per the germline V gene, CDR1 is SGHRS and CDR2 is YFSETQ.

The CDR3 sequence is CASSLDRGRLLGEQFF. CDR3 bases: TGTGCCAGCAGCTTAGACAGGGGGCGATTGCTCGGTGAGCAGTTCTTC. The V call is TRBV7-2, the J call TRBJ2-1, with TRBD1 identical over 9 bases. V lost 1 base, J lost 9 bases, and 10 bases stayed unmatched. CDR1 and CDR2 (germline): SGHTA, FQGNSA. CDR3 length equals 16 residues.

This clonotype was detected ten times or more. The chain uses TRBV5-6 and TRBJ2-1, with a possible D match to TRBD1 (6 bases). V lost 3 bases to trimming and J lost 4 bases, with 20 bases between them. CDR1 is SGHDT, CDR2 YYEEEE, per germline. CDR3 length equals 17 residues. DNA for the CDR3: TGTGCCAGCAGCTCAGAAACAGGGAGACCCACTTACAATGAGCAGTTCTTC. Encoded protein: CASSSETGRPTYNEQFF.

This clonotype rates as medium-sized. The rearrangement uses TRBV12-3 or TRBV12-4 and TRBJ1-2; D unclear. V lost 6 bases and J 2 bases, leaving 10 bases between the germline ends. This CDR3 region has 13 residues. This chain's CDR3 is CASSPSPNYGYTF. The CDR3 nucleotides are TGTGCCAGCAGCCCCAGCCCGAACTATGGCTACACCTTC.

The gene calls are TRBV10-1 and TRBJ2-1; TRBD1 is a possible D gene (6 bases). V lost 4 bases, J lost 0 bases, and 10 bases lay in between. CDR3 length equals 15 residues. Germline CDR1 and CDR2: WNHNN and SYGVQD (reference sequence). CDR3 DNA sequence: TGCGCCAGCAGTGCTGGACAGAACTCCTACAATGAGCAGTTCTTC. Translated: CASSAGQNSYNEQFF.

In its sample, this clonotype was seen many times. The rearrangement links TRBV4-2 to TRBJ2-7; D not certain. The V and J ends lost 3 bases and 2 bases respectively, with 14 bases between them. The CDR3 is 15 amino acids. Germline CDR1 reads LGHNA; CDR2 reads YNFKEQ. This CDR3 reads CASSQGGPTAYEQYF. DNA of the CDR3: TGTGCCAGCAGCCAGGGTGGCCCTACCGCCTACGAGCAGTACTTC.

This clonotype was picked up many times. V and J are TRBV5-1 and TRBJ2-5; no firm D call. The germline CDR1 and CDR2 sequences are SGHRS and YFSETQ. The CDR3 has 12 residues. With 0 bases removed from V and 2 bases from J, the gap between germline ends came to 2 bases. This CDR3 reads CASSLEQETQYF. In DNA, the CDR3 is TGCGCCAGCAGCTTGGAACAAGAGACCCAGTACTTC.

This clonotype was recorded at least ten times. The V call is TRBV6-4, the J call TRBJ1-1; D is undetermined. Trimming removed 6 bases at V and 1 base at J, with 9 bases between. There are 13 residues in the CDR3. CDR1 MRHNA and CDR2 SNTAGT come from the germline V gene. The CDR3 loop is CASSEGKNTEAFF. CDR3 coding DNA: TGTGCCAGCAGCGAGGGAAAGAACACTGAAGCTTTCTTT.

This clonotype was counted ten times or more. This rearrangement joins TRBV3-1 to TRBJ2-1; a weak D match, TRBD2 (6 bases). The CDR3 covers 15 residues. Trimming pared 0 bases from V and 3 bases from J, leaving 9 bases between. CDR1 and CDR2 (germline): LGHDT, YNNKEL (reference sequence). The CDR3 nucleotides read TGTGCCAGCAGCCAAGATCGACTAGTCTACAATGAGCAGTTCTTC. It specifies CASSQDRLVYNEQFF.

This clonotype has a count of ten or more. V is TRBV6-5 and J is TRBJ2-5; D possibly corresponds to TRBD1 (6 bases). The CDR3 is 13 residues long. V was cut by 6 bases and J by 4 bases, with 12 bases left in between. CDR1 is MNHEY and CDR2 is SVGAGI in the germline V gene. The CDR3: CASSRWGRETQYF. The CDR3 region has the DNA TGTGCCAGCAGCCGCTGGGGGCGAGAGACCCAGTACTTC.

In the case of this clonotype: A junction boundary mismatches the germline segment, possibly from a read error. CDR3 in DNA: TGTGCCAGCAGCTTGGACTCGACGCATGGCTGCACCTTC. Translated, it gives CASSLDSTHGCTF. The V gene is TRBV5-6, the J gene TRBJ1-2, with D unresolved. CDR1 is SGHDT, CDR2 YYEEEE, per germline. The CDR3 covers 13 residues.

Comments on this clonotype: Sequence at one end of the junction differs from germline and may be a read error. The CDR3 DNA reads as TGCGCCAGCTCCCCGGCAGGGTTCCCTGACAATGATCAGTTCTTC. This translates into CASSPAGFPDNDQFF. The J gene is TRBJ2-1, the V gene TRBV5-1; possibly TRBD1 for D (5 bases). Germline-derived CDR1 and CDR2 are SGHRS and YFSETQ. This CDR3 has 15 amino acids.